The 30 T cell receptor beta chains presented below share a single source sample, sequenced in a study of T cell responses to AZD1222 COVID-19 vaccine. The protocol was immunoSEQ multiplex PCR, while the TCRdb copy is restricted to in-frame clones and leaves out a portion. The sample carries about 92,000 clones, 70% to 90% recorded once. The specimen was peripheral blood, collected on day 0 of AZD1222 vaccination. These receptors were taken from an adult in good health.

This clone was counted once. The rearrangement links TRBV23-1 to TRBJ2-6; weak D call: TRBD2 (5 bases). Being an ORF, TRBV23-1 has a function that is uncertain. This CDR3 comprises 16 residues. V lost 0 bases, J lost 2 bases, and 8 bases lay in between. CDR3 bases: TGCGCCAGCAGTCAATCGGCGGGTACTGGGGCCAACGTCCTGACTTTC. It is translated as CASSQSAGTGANVLTF.

This CDR3 reads CASSLAGLATDTQYF. Written as DNA, the CDR3 is TGTGCCAGCAGCTTAGCCGGACTAGCAACAGATACGCAGTATTTT. The chain has TRBV7-2 and TRBJ2-3, with 8 bases matching TRBD2. Germline loops: CDR1 SGHTA, CDR2 FQGNSA. V was pared by 0 bases and J by 3 bases, with 2 bases of the junction left unmatched. The CDR3 consists of 15 residues.

This clone came up a few times. V is TRBV6-5 and J is TRBJ1-5, with D hard to call. Trimming left V 6 bases short and J 1 base short, with 13 bases between. The germline V gene encodes CDR1 MNHEY and CDR2 SVGAGI. The CDR3 sequence is 15 residues long. CDR3 bases: TGTGCCAGCAGCCTGAGTAGAGGGAGCAATCAGCCCCAGCATTTT. Residues: CASSLSRGSNQPQHF.

The chain recombines TRBV3-1 (or the pseudogene TRBV3-2) with TRBJ1-2; 8 bases align to TRBD1. With V trimmed by 4 bases and J by 5 bases, 12 bases remained unmatched. This CDR3 region has 16 residues. Germline lookup yields CDR1 LGHDT and CDR2 YNNKEL (reference sequence). The CDR3 DNA follows: TGTGCCAGCAGCCCGCGGCTCGCCAGGGGGCCGTATGGCTACACCTTC. It translates to CASSPRLARGPYGYTF.

This clone was counted once. This chain joins TRBV19 and TRBJ1-1, with 8 bases fitting TRBD1. V gave up 1 base and J gave up 6 bases; unmatched junction bases: 4. CDR3 length equals 14 residues. Germline values: CDR1 LNHDA, CDR2 SQIVND (reference sequence). This CDR3 reads CASSIGDRGPEAFF. CDR3 coding DNA: TGTGCCAGTAGTATAGGCGACAGGGGCCCTGAAGCTTTCTTT.

The chain couples TRBV5-1 to TRBJ1-6; D gene uncertain. This CDR3 has 14 residues. V lost 5 bases to trimming and J lost 8 bases, with 14 bases between them. From germline, CDR1 is SGHRS and CDR2 YFSETQ. CDR3 in DNA: TGCGCCAGCAGTTCCGACGGCGGCGATTCACCCCTCCACTTT. Translating it yields CASSSDGGDSPLHF.

This clone was seen once. The chain has TRBV19 and TRBJ2-7, with D perhaps being TRBD1 or TRBD2 (5 bases each). The germline V gene encodes CDR1 LNHDA and CDR2 SQIVND (reference sequence). Trimming shortened V by 5 bases and J by 2 bases, and 13 bases separated the two germline ends. The CDR3 spans 14 residues. The CDR3: CASSSGTGAYEQYF. In nucleotides, the CDR3 is TGTGCCAGTAGTTCGGGGACCGGAGCCTACGAGCAGTACTTC.

The chain carries TRBV19 and TRBJ1-1; D gene ambiguous. V lost 0 bases, J lost 8 bases, and 10 bases lay in between. CDR3 size: 13 residues. CDR1 and CDR2 from the germline V gene are LNHDA and SQIVND (reference sequence). CDR3 bases: TGTGCCAGTAGTATAGATCGGATCAGAGAAGCTTTCTTT. Amino acid sequence: CASSIDRIREAFF.

The chain recombines TRBV24-1 with TRBJ2-3; 8 nucleotides line up with TRBD2. J was trimmed by 2 bases and V by 7 bases; bases with no gene match: 16. This CDR3 contains 18 residues. Germline CDR1 and CDR2: KGHDR and SFDVKD. The DNA of the CDR3 is TGTGCCACCAGGCCCAGCGGGAGACCTCTCGGGGTCACAGATACGCAGTATTTT. This gives the protein CATRPSGRPLGVTDTQYF.

The chain carries TRBV29-1 and TRBJ2-5; TRBD1 aligns across 8 bases. Germline trimming cut 4 bases from V and 1 base from J; bases unmatched to any gene: 8. The CDR3 has 15 residues. The germline gives CDR1 SQVTM, CDR2 ANQGSEA. Here the CDR3 reads CSVVRQGARQETQYF. CDR3 DNA sequence: TGCAGCGTTGTACGGCAGGGGGCGCGCCAAGAGACCCAGTACTTC.

The chain carries TRBV10-3 and TRBJ1-6, with D unclear. CDR3 length equals 13 residues. V lost 4 bases to trimming and J lost 7 bases, with 8 bases between them. CDR1 and CDR2 (germline): ENHRY, SYGVKD. The CDR3 spells CAISGRENSPLHF. The CDR3 nucleotides are TGTGCCATCAGTGGGCGCGAAAATTCACCCCTCCACTTT.

This rearrangement joins TRBV5-5 to TRBJ2-7, with 10 bases matching TRBD1. This CDR3 has 15 amino acids. Per the germline V gene, CDR1 is SGHKS and CDR2 is YYEKEE (reference sequence). V lost 3 bases to trimming and J lost 7 bases; unmatched junction nucleotides: 10. CDR3 sequence reads: CASSSTRQGAGEQYF. In DNA, the CDR3 is TGTGCCAGCAGCTCGACGAGACAGGGGGCGGGGGAGCAGTACTTC. Full variable domain (missing parts from reference TRBV5-5 and TRBJ2-7): DAGVTQSPTHLIKTRGQQVTLRCSPISGHKSVSWYQQVLGQGPQFIFQYYEKEERGRGNFPDRFSARQFPNYSSELNVNALLLGDSALYLCASSSTRQGAGEQYFGPGTRLTVT.

Points on this clone: Other nucleotide sequences in the sample specify the same CDR3. The V call is TRBV7-2, the J call TRBJ1-1; the match to TRBD1 covers 9 bases. CDR3 length equals 14 residues. V was clipped by 0 bases and J by 4 bases; unmatched bases: 0. Looked up from germline, CDR1 is SGHTA and CDR2 is FQGNSA. The CDR3 DNA is TGTGCCAGCAGCTTAGCACAGGGGGCCACTGAAGCTTTCTTT. Encoded protein: CASSLAQGATEAFF.

For this clone: Other DNA sequences in this specimen translate into the identical CDR3. The rearrangement uses TRBV30 and TRBJ2-1, with D perhaps TRBD2 (5 bases). The CDR3 covers 15 residues. Trimming took off 1 base at V and 4 bases at J, with 14 bases between the two ends. CDR1 and CDR2 (germline): GTSNPN, SVGIG (reference sequence). The CDR3 DNA reads TGTGCCTGGAGTGCTCGAGGGCGGGCATACAATGAGCAGTTCTTC. Residues: CAWSARGRAYNEQFF.

This chain links TRBV6-5 with TRBJ2-7; D is ambiguous. From germline, CDR1 is MNHEY and CDR2 SVGAGI. CDR3 length: 13 residues. The ends were cut back, 7 bases at V and 0 bases at J, with 10 bases in the middle. The CDR3 coding sequence is TGTGCCAGCAATCCCAGTCGCTCCTACGAGCAGTACTTC. Protein sequence: CASNPSRSYEQYF.

This chain links TRBV7-8 with TRBJ1-3; no firm D call. Trimming took 5 bases from V and 2 from J, leaving 10 bases between them. The length of the CDR3 is 14 residues. Germline V gene data show CDR1 as SGHVS and CDR2 as FQNEAQ. The CDR3: CASSLGYTGNTIYF. CDR3 nucleotide sequence: TGTGCCAGCAGCCTGGGGTACACTGGAAACACCATATATTTT.

The V gene is TRBV7-2, the J gene TRBJ2-2; 11 bases map to TRBD2. Losses at the gene ends were 3 bases for V and 6 bases for J; bases not matched to a gene: 9. This CDR3 comprises 17 residues. Germline V CDR1 and CDR2: SGHTA, FQGNSA. DNA of the CDR3: TGTGCCAGCAGCTTGGGTAGCGGGAGGGCCAGGGCCGGGGAGCTGTTTTTT. Its protein product is CASSLGSGRARAGELFF.

The chain joins TRBV6-1 to TRBJ1-2, with 7 bases identical to TRBD1. The CDR3 runs 14 residues. Germline-derived CDR1 and CDR2 are MNHNS and SASEGT. With 6 bases clipped from V and 3 bases from J, the junction kept 7 bases outside the gene matches. The CDR3 DNA reads TGTGCCAGCAGCAGACAGGGCCGTGACTATGGCTACACCTTC. As protein: CASSRQGRDYGYTF.

The V call is TRBV18, the J call TRBJ2-1; 9 bases fit TRBD2. V was pared by 6 bases and J by 0 bases, with 9 bases of the junction left unmatched. CDR3 length: 17 residues. CDR1 and CDR2 from the germline V gene are KGHSH and LQKENI. The CDR3 region is CASSHGLAQSSYNEQFF. For the CDR3, the DNA is TGTGCCAGCTCGCACGGACTAGCGCAAAGCTCCTACAATGAGCAGTTCTTC.

V usage is TRBV28 and J usage is TRBJ2-1; 10 bases agree with TRBD2. The CDR3 contains 20 residues. Looked up from germline, CDR1 is MDHEN and CDR2 is SYDVKM. The V segment lost 6 bases and the J segment 9 bases; nucleotides outside the gene matches: 26. CDR3 amino acids: CASSPTGGLAGVSAKGEQFF. CDR3 nucleotides: TGTGCCAGCAGCCCAACGGGGGGGCTAGCGGGAGTATCAGCTAAGGGTGAGCAGTTCTTC.

V is TRBV3-1 (or the pseudogene TRBV3-2) and J is TRBJ1-3; D is possibly TRBD1 (5 bases). The CDR3 length is 14 residues. Trimming took 4 bases from V and 4 from J, leaving 11 bases between them. Germline CDR1 is LGHDT and CDR2 is YNNKEL (reference sequence). For the CDR3, the DNA is TGTGCCAGCAGCCGATGGGGCGGGGGAAACACCATATATTTT. It translates to CASSRWGGGNTIYF.

This clone was picked up a small number of times. The rearrangement joins TRBV18 to TRBJ2-5, with D unclear. Trimming pared 3 bases from V and 4 bases from J, leaving 6 bases between. Germline V gene lookup returns CDR1 KGHSH and CDR2 LQKENI. The CDR3 runs 12 residues. The CDR3 region is CASSPVGETQYF. CDR3 coding DNA: TGTGCCAGCTCACCGGTGGGAGAGACCCAGTACTTC.

V gene TRBV19 combines with J gene TRBJ2-3, with TRBD1 matching over 9 bases. The V gene end was trimmed by 2 bases and the J gene end by 4 bases; junction bases not matched to a gene: 4. CDR3 length equals 15 residues. Germline V CDR1 and CDR2: LNHDA, SQIVND (reference sequence). Written as DNA, the CDR3 is TGTGCCAGTAGTATAACGGGACAGGGTGCAGATACGCAGTATTTT. This sequence encodes CASSITGQGADTQYF.

This rearrangement joins TRBV28 to TRBJ1-1; D is uncertain. Germline loops: CDR1 MDHEN, CDR2 SYDVKM. This CDR3 has 16 amino acids. With 5 bases removed from V and 2 bases from J, the gap between germline ends came to 18 bases. As DNA, the CDR3 is TGTGCCAGCAGTCGCACCCCCGGAGTAACAAACACTGAAGCTTTCTTT. Amino acids: CASSRTPGVTNTEAFF.

This sequence joins TRBV28 and TRBJ1-5, with a tentative D call TRBD1 (6 bases). The CDR3 contains 16 residues. The ends were cut back, 5 bases at V and 2 bases at J, with 16 bases in the middle. Germline lookup yields CDR1 MDHEN and CDR2 SYDVKM. This chain's CDR3 is CASSTPQGGGNQPQHF. CDR3 nucleotide sequence: TGTGCCAGCAGTACCCCCCAAGGGGGAGGCAATCAGCCCCAGCATTTT.

The chain has TRBV7-2 and TRBJ2-6; D is tentatively TRBD1 or TRBD2 (5 bases each). Trimming removed 5 bases from V and 2 bases from J, with 16 bases in between. The CDR3 length is 17 residues. Germline V gene data show CDR1 as SGHTA and CDR2 as FQGNSA. In DNA, the CDR3 is TGTGCCAGCAGCCCCGGCGTGGGGGTAGCTGGGGCCAACGTCCTGACTTTC. Encoded protein: CASSPGVGVAGANVLTF.

This clone came up a few times. The J gene is TRBJ2-3, the V gene TRBV3-1 (or the pseudogene TRBV3-2); 15 bases map to TRBD2. This CDR3 region has 17 residues. Germline V gives CDR1 LGHDT, CDR2 YNNKEL (reference sequence). V lost 4 bases to trimming and J lost 3 bases; unmatched junction nucleotides: 5. CDR3: CASSPGTSGGRTDTQYF. As DNA, the CDR3 is TGTGCCAGCAGCCCCGGGACTAGCGGGGGGAGAACAGATACGCAGTATTTT.

V is TRBV28 and J is TRBJ1-5; 7 positions match TRBD1. V trimming: 6 bases; J trimming: 4 bases; junction bases outside the gene matches: 9. From germline, CDR1 is MDHEN and CDR2 SYDVKM. This CDR3 is built from 15 residues. The CDR3 DNA reads TGTGCCAGCAGGGATGACAGGGCTCTGAATCAGCCCCAGCATTTT. It is translated as CASRDDRALNQPQHF.

V usage is TRBV25-1 and J usage is TRBJ2-3; D perhaps matches TRBD1 (5 bases). CDR1 is MGHDK and CDR2 is SYGVNS in the germline V gene. Trimming took 5 bases from V and 1 from J, leaving 7 bases between them. The CDR3 runs to 13 residues. CDR3 DNA sequence: TGTGCCAGCAGTACACAGGGCACAGATACGCAGTATTTT. As protein: CASSTQGTDTQYF.

The chain joins TRBV25-1 to TRBJ2-1, with D perhaps assigned TRBD1 or TRBD2 (6 bases each). The CDR3 loop spans 17 amino acids. CDR1 and CDR2 from the germline V gene are MGHDK and SYGVNS. V lost 3 bases to trimming and J lost 0 bases, with 15 bases between them. Here the CDR3 DNA reads TGTGCCAGCAGTGAGGGGGGACACCTGAGCTCCTACAATGAGCAGTTCTTC. As protein: CASSEGGHLSSYNEQFF.